The TCR beta chain described here comes from a study of beta chain features in type 1 diabetes. Study findings and constraints: Cells expressing TCR highly could be over-represented by cDNA sequencing. Type 1 diabetes patients showed a moderate but significant shortening of TCRB CDR3s in all four CD4+ subsets.

All of the isolated RNA was reverse transcribed, so expressed TCRB transcripts were sequenced. Repertoires were generated with immunoSEQ multiplex PCR, while TCRdb's copy carries only in-frame clones and drops some. The table includes about 130,000 clones, approximately 10% detected once. CD45RO/CCR7/CD25/CD127/CD95/CD27 separated CD4+ naive, central memory, regulatory and stem cell-like memory cells by sorting. Purity above 95% was achieved in all sorted populations. Germline V gene sequence: CDR1 MDHEN, CDR2 SYDVKM. The CDR3 is made up of 14 amino acids. V gave up 4 bases and J gave up 5 bases; unmatched junction bases: 7. On this clone itself: Antigen specificity is unknown.

Sequencing used central memory CD4+ T cells from blood. The clonotype was recovered from a man aged 30 to 45 with type 1 diabetes. The chain joins TRBV28 to TRBJ1-1, with 7 positions matching TRBD1. CDR3 in DNA: TGTGCCAGCAGTTCCGGGACAGCCAGAACTGAAGCTTTCTTT. Amino acid sequence: CASSSGTARTEAFF. Drawing the rest from reference TRBV28 and TRBJ1-1, the complete variable domain is DVKVTQSSRYLVKRTGEKVFLECVQDMDHENMFWYRQDPGLGLRLIYFSYDVKMKEKGDIPEGYSVSREKKERFSLILESASTNQTSMYLCASSSGTARTEAFFGQGTRLTVV.